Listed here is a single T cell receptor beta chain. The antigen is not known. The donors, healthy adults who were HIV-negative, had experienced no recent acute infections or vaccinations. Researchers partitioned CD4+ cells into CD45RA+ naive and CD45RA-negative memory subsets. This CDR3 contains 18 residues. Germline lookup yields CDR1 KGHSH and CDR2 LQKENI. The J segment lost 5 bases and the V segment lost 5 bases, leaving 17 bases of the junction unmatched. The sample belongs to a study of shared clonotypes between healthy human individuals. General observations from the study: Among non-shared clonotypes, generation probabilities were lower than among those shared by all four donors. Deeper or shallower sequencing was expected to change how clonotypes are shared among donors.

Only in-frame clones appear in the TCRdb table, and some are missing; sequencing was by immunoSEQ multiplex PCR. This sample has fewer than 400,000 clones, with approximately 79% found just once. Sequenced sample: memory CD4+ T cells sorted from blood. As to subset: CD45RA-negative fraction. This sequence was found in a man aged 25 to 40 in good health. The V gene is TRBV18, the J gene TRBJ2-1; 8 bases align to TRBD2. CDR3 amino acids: CASSVTRIAGNINNEQFF. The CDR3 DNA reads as TGTGCCAGCTCAGTGACCAGGATAGCGGGAAACATCAACAATGAGCAGTTCTTC.